Presented here are 10 T cell receptor beta chains from one specimen sequenced in a study of blood T cell repertoires in COVID-19. Here immunoSEQ multiplex PCR was the method, and the copy in TCRdb shows in-frame clones only, minus some. Here the sample spans about 310,000 clones, 85% being singletons. What was sequenced was PBMCs or T cells enriched from blood (not recorded which). These receptors were obtained from a woman aged 25 to 39 who had been exposed to COVID-19.

The gene calls are TRBV28 and TRBJ1-6, with D possibly being TRBD1 (6 bases). This CDR3 has 14 residues. From germline, CDR1 is MDHEN and CDR2 SYDVKM. With 6 bases removed from V and 10 bases from J, the gap between germline ends came to 16 bases. The CDR3 DNA sequence: TGTGCCAGCAGCGGGACACCCGTTGTATCACCCCTCCACTTT. Translation gives CASSGTPVVSPLHF.

The CDR3 sequence is CASSLYGLAGLDTDTQYF. CDR3 in DNA: TGTGCCAGCAGTTTATACGGACTAGCGGGATTAGACACAGATACGCAGTATTTT. The rearrangement links TRBV27 to TRBJ2-3, with TRBD2 matching 12 bases. The CDR3 spans 18 residues. CDR1 is MNHEY, CDR2 SMNVEV, per germline (reference sequence). V was pared by 1 base and J by 2 bases, with 7 bases of the junction left unmatched.

V gene TRBV7-6 combines with J gene TRBJ1-2; tentatively, D is TRBD1 (5 bases). V shed 3 bases and J shed 10 bases, with 18 bases lying between them. CDR3 length: 14 amino acids. Germline V lookup: CDR1 SGHVS, CDR2 FNYEAQ. The CDR3 DNA reads TGTGCCAGCAGCTTTTCGGGGGGTAATGGTGACTACACCTTC. Residues: CASSFSGGNGDYTF. The whole variable domain, remainder taken from reference TRBV7-6 and TRBJ1-2, is GAGVSQSPRYKVTKRGQDVALRCDPISGHVSLYWYRQALGQGPEFLTYFNYEAQQDKSGLPNDRFSAERPEGSISTLTIQRTEQRDSAMYRCASSFSGGNGDYTFGSGTRLTVV.

This clone was seen a single time. The chain links TRBV16 to TRBJ1-2, with D hard to call. CDR3 length equals 15 residues. V was shortened by 0 bases and J by 4 bases, with 12 bases between the two germline ends. Germline V gene sequence: CDR1 KGHSY, CDR2 FQNENV. The CDR3, as DNA: TGTGCCAGCAGCCAATCGGTCAGGAGGACCTATGGCTACACCTTC. Protein sequence: CASSQSVRRTYGYTF.

The V and J genes are TRBV19 and TRBJ2-5; tentative D call: TRBD2 (5 bases). This CDR3 comprises 14 residues. The germline gives CDR1 LNHDA, CDR2 SQIVND (reference sequence). V lost 8 bases and J 2 bases, leaving 15 bases between the germline ends. The CDR3 DNA is TGTGCCAGTCACGGGAACGGGAAACAAGAGACCCAGTACTTC. Protein product: CASHGNGKQETQYF.

This sequence joins TRBV10-3 and TRBJ2-1; 9 bases are shared with TRBD2. Germline V gene lookup returns CDR1 ENHRY and CDR2 SYGVKD. CDR3 length: 16 amino acids. Trimming cost V 2 bases and J 5 bases; bases outside gene matches: 7. This CDR3 reads CAISEMALAGHNEQFF. The CDR3 nucleotides are TGTGCCATCAGTGAGATGGCACTAGCGGGTCACAATGAGCAGTTCTTC.

A few counts support this clone. V usage is TRBV6-5 and J usage is TRBJ2-7; TRBD2 aligns across 7 bases. V lost 6 bases, J lost 3 bases, and 11 bases stayed unmatched. Germline V gene data show CDR1 as MNHEY and CDR2 as SVGAGI. The CDR3 is 15 residues long. The CDR3 region has the DNA TGTGCCAGCAGCGTATTCGGCGGGAGCGGCTACGAGCAGTACTTC. It codes for CASSVFGGSGYEQYF.

The sample holds many counts of this clone. This chain joins TRBV12-3 or TRBV12-4 and TRBJ1-6; tentatively, D is TRBD1 (5 bases). This CDR3 region has 11 residues. V was trimmed by 5 bases and J by 13 bases, leaving 9 bases between them. CDR3 nucleotides: TGTGCCAGCAGTGGGAAGGGGCCCCTCCACTTT. This translates into CASSGKGPLHF.

This chain links TRBV25-1 with TRBJ2-7, with D perhaps matching TRBD2 (6 bases). Trimming stripped 3 bases from V and 0 bases from J, with 15 bases between. The CDR3 sequence is 16 residues long. Germline CDR1 MGHDK, CDR2 SYGVNS. The CDR3 DNA is TGTGCCAGCAGTGATGAGGGACTGGCTTTCTCCTACGAGCAGTACTTC. This codes for CASSDEGLAFSYEQYF.

The V gene is TRBV11-3, the J gene TRBJ1-2; no firm D call. CDR3 length: 13 residues. V lost 5 bases to trimming and J lost 4 bases, with 11 bases between them. Germline CDR1 reads SGHNT; CDR2 reads YENEEA. CDR3 amino acids: CASSRAGGYGYTF. The CDR3 DNA is TGTGCCAGCAGCCGGGCCGGAGGCTATGGCTACACCTTC.